This TCR beta chain is from a study of CD8 T cells in Susac syndrome. An amount of RNA that ranged from roughly 0.45 to 1 ug was reverse transcribed with random hexamers. It was immunoSEQ multiplex PCR that amplified TCR beta CDR3 across 54 Vbeta and 13 Jbeta. TCRdb processed the immunoSEQ multiplex PCR reads anew with MiXCR; each CDR3 protein has one entry. This sample has hundreds of thousands of distinct CDR3 sequences, with roughly 90% found just once. The CDR3 is 14 amino acids. The V gene end was trimmed by 6 bases and the J gene end by 8 bases; junction bases not matched to a gene: 7. Germline CDR1 MNHEY, CDR2 SMNVEV (reference sequence).

This TCR was sampled from a human donor with multiple sclerosis. Sequencing used CD8+ T cells from PBMCs. The chain has TRBV27 and TRBJ1-2, with 12 bases matching TRBD1. For the CDR3, the DNA is TGTGCCAGCAGCCCTGGGACAGGGGGCTTCGGCTACACCTTC. Its translation: CASSPGTGGFGYTF.